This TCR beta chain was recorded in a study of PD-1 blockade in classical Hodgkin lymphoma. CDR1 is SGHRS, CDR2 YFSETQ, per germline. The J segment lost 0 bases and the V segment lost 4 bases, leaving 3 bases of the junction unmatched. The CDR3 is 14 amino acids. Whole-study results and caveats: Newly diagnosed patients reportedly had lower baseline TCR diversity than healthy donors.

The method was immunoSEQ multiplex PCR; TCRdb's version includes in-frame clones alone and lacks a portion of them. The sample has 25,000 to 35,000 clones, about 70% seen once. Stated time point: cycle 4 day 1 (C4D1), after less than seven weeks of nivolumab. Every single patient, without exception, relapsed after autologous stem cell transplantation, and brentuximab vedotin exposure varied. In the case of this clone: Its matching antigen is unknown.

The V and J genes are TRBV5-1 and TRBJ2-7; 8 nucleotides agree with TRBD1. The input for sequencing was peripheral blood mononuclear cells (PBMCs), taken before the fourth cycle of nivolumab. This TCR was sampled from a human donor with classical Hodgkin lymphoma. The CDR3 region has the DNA TGCGCCAGCAGCACCAGGGGGCGCTCCTACGAGCAGTACTTC. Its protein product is CASSTRGRSYEQYF.